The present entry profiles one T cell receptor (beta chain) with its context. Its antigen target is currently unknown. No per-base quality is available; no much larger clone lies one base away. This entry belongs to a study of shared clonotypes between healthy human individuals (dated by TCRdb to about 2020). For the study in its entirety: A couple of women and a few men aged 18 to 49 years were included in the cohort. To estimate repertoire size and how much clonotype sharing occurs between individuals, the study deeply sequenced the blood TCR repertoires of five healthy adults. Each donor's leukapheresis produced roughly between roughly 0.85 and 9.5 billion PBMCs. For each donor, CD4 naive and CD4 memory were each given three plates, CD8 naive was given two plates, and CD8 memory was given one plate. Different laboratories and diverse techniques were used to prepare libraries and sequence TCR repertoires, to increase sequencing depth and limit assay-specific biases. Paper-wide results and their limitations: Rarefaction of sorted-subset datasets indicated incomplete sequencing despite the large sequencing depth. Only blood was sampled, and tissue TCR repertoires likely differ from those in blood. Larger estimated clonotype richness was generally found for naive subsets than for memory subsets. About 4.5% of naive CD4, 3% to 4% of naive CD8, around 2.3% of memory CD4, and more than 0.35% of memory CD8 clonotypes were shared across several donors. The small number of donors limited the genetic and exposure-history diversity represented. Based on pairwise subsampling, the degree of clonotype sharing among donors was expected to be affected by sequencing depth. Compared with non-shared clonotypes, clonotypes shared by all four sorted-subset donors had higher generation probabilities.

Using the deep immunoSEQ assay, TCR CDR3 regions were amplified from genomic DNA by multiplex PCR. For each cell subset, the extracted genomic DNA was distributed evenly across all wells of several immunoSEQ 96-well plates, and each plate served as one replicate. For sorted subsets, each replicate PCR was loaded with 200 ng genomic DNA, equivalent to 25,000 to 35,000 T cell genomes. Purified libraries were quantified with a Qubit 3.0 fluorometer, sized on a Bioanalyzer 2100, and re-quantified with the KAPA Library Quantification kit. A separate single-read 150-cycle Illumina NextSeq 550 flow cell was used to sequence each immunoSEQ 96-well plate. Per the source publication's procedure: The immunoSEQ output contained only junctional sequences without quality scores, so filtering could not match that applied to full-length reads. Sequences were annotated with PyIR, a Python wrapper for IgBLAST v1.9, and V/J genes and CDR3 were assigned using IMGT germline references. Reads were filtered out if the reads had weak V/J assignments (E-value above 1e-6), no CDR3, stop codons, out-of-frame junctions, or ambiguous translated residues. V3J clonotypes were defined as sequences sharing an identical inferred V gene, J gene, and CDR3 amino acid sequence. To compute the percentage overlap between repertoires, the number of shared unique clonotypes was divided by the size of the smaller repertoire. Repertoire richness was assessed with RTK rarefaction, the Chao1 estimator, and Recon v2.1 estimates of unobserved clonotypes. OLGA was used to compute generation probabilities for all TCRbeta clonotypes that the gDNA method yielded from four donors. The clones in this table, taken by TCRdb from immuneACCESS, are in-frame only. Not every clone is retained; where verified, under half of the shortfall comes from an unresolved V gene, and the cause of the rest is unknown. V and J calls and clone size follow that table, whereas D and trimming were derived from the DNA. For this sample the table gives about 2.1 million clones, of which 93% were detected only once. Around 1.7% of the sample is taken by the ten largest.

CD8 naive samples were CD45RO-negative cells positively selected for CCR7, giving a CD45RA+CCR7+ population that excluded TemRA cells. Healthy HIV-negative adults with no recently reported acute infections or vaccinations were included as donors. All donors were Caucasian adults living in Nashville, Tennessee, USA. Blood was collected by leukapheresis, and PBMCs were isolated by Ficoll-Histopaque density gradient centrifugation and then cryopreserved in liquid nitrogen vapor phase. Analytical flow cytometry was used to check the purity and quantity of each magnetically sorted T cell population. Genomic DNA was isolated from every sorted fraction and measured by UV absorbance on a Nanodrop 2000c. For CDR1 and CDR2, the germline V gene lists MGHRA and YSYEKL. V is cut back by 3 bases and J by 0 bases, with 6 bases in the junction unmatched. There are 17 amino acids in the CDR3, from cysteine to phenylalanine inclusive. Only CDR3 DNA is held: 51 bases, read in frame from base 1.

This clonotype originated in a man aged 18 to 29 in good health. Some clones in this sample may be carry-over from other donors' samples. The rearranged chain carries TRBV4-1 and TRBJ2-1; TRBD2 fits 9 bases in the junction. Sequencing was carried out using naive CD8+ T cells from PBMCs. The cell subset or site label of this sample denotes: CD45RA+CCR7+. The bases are TGCGCCAGCAGCCAGGGACTAGCAAATCCCTCCTACAATGAGCAGTTCTTC. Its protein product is CASSQGLANPSYNEQFF.